Presented here are 13 T cell receptor beta chains from one specimen sequenced in a study of CD8+ T cells in alopecia areata (dated by TCRdb to about 2018). The library was produced with the immunoSEQ multiplex PCR assay. RNA was extracted from all samples and reverse transcribed into cDNA, which served as template for TCR sequencing. TCRdb's version of the immuneACCESS table is confined to in-frame rearrangements and falls short of the full clone set. An unresolved V gene accounts for under half of the shortfall where checked; the remainder is of unknown origin. The table records some 120,000 clones for this sample, and not one of them appears only once. The ten largest clones represent around 20% of the sample. The sample taken for sequencing was lesional skin. The receptors were gathered from a C3H/HeJ mouse with alopecia areata. The strain's MHC haplotype is H2-k.

The sample holds a few counts of this clone. Any gene name here is a mouse gene name. The read gets to within 4 residues of the CDR3 end, and the germline J gene fills in the rest. This chain joins TRBV19 and TRBJ2-1; TRBD2 is a possible D gene (6 bases). Germline CDR1 is FNHDT and CDR2 is SITEND (reference sequence). V shed 4 bases and J shed 2 bases, with 10 bases lying between them. CDR3 length equals 14 residues. The covered CDR3 bases are TGTGCCAGCAGTGAACTGGGTTACTATGCT. Protein product: CASSELGYYA. The CDR3 in full is CASSELGYYAEQFF.

On this clone itself: Here the gene names and germline are mouse. The DNA ends 4 residues before the CDR3 does, and the rest of the CDR3 is filled in from the germline J gene. The V gene is TRBV13-3, the J gene TRBJ1-1; D is undetermined. In germline, CDR1 is NNHDY, CDR2 SYVADS. With 6 bases removed from V and 0 bases from J, the gap between germline ends came to 12 bases. This CDR3 spans 14 amino acids. CDR3 DNA, as far as it was read: TGTGCCAGCACCCCGACAAATGCAAACACA. This encodes CASTPTNANT. The CDR3 in full is CASTPTNANTEVFF.

This clone showed up just a few times. Gene names and germline match the mouse. The read terminates 4 residues before the CDR3 end, so the remaining end is supplied by the germline J gene. J is TRBJ2-7 and V is TRBV19, with 7 nucleotides matching TRBD1. V gave up 4 bases and J gave up 3 bases; unmatched junction bases: 7. Looked up from germline, CDR1 is FNHDT and CDR2 is SITEND (reference sequence). The CDR3 is 14 residues long. The CDR3 reads CASSPLGQSYEQYF. The CDR3 bases that were read are TGTGCCAGCAGTCCGCTGGGACAGAGCTAT. The full variable domain, in which reference TRBV19 and TRBJ2-7 provide the parts outside the CDR3, is GGIITQTPKFLIGQEGQKLTLKCQQNFNHDTMYWYRQDSGKGLRLIYYSITENDLQKGDLSEGYDASREKKSSFSLTVTSAQKNEMAVFLCASSPLGQSYEQYFGPGTRLTVL.

Notes on this clone: The genes and germline here are from mouse. The CDR3 end lies 4 residues beyond the end of the read and is filled in from the germline J gene. The V and J genes are TRBV19 and TRBJ2-1; TRBD1 matches 7 bases. Trimming at V came to 4 bases and at J to 3 bases, leaving 7 bases not matched to a gene. The CDR3 runs 15 residues. The germline V gene encodes CDR1 FNHDT and CDR2 SITEND (reference sequence). CDR3 DNA, as far as it was read: TGTGCCAGCAGTCCGCTCTGGGACAGCTATGCT. This translates into CASSPLWDSYA. In full, the CDR3 is CASSPLWDSYAEQFF.

This clone was observed a handful of times. Any gene name here is a mouse gene name. The read terminates 4 residues before the CDR3 end, so the remaining end is supplied by the germline J gene. V gene TRBV17 combines with J gene TRBJ2-2; the match to TRBD2 covers 10 bases. The germline gives CDR1 MNHDT, CDR2 YYDKIL. There are 16 residues in the CDR3. J was trimmed by 4 bases and V by 3 bases; bases with no gene match: 5. CDR3 DNA, as far as it was read: TGTGCTAGCAGTAGCAACTGGGGGGGAGGCACCGGG. Translating gives CASSSNWGGGTG. The full CDR3 reads CASSSNWGGGTGQLYF.

Only a few counts were recorded for this clone. The genes and germline here are from mouse. From the germline J gene comes the end of the CDR3, since the read stops 4 residues before it. The genes are TRBV13-1 and TRBJ1-2, with 8 bases matching TRBD1. The CDR3 contains 14 residues. Germline CDR1 NSHNY, CDR2 SYGAGN. Losses at the gene ends were 2 bases for V and 4 bases for J; bases not matched to a gene: 4. The CDR3 spells CASSEAGGPSDYTF. Incomplete CDR3 DNA: TGTGCCAGCAGTGAGGCAGGGGGCCCCTCC.

A few counts support this clone. Mouse names are used for the genes. The observed sequence ends 4 residues before the CDR3 terminus, with the missing tail filled in from the germline J gene. The rearrangement joins TRBV1 to TRBJ2-2, with 11 positions matching TRBD2. Looked up from germline, CDR1 is NSQYPW and CDR2 is LRSPGD (reference sequence). The V and J ends lost 3 bases and 0 bases, in that order; junction bases with no gene match: 3. The length of the CDR3 is 17 residues. CDR3 DNA, as far as it was read: TGCACCTGCAGTGCGGACTGGGGGGTACCAAACACCGGG. This gives the protein CTCSADWGVPNTG. The CDR3 in full is CTCSADWGVPNTGQLYF.

Comment on this clone: Genes here carry mouse names. The read is 4 residues too short to cover the CDR3 end, so that end is filled in from the germline J gene. This chain links TRBV13-3 with TRBJ1-2; weak D call: TRBD1 (5 bases). This CDR3 is built from 14 residues. The V gene's germline CDR1 is NNHDY and CDR2 SYVADS. Trimming took 4 bases from V and 0 from J, leaving 10 bases between them. Partial CDR3 DNA: TGTGCCAGCAGTTCGGACAAATCAAACTCC. Translation: CASSSDKSNS. The full CDR3 is CASSSDKSNSDYTF.

This clone came up a few times. Each gene name is a mouse one. The CDR3 extends 4 residues past the end of the read, so its final part is completed from the germline J gene. This rearrangement joins TRBV13-3 to TRBJ2-7, with D hard to call. Germline V gives CDR1 NNHDY, CDR2 SYVADS. CDR3 size: 13 residues. Trimming stripped 4 bases from V and 0 bases from J, with 8 bases between. The CDR3 reads CASSSQDSYEQYF. The CDR3 DNA, read in part, is TGTGCCAGCAGTTCCCAGGACTCCTAT.

With respect to this clone: Gene names are mouse gene names. The read halts 4 residues ahead of the CDR3 end, with the missing end drawn from the germline J gene. The V gene is TRBV13-3, the J gene TRBJ2-1, with TRBD2 identical over 12 bases. Germline V gene data show CDR1 as NNHDY and CDR2 as SYVADS. Trimming took 3 bases from V and 6 from J; bases not matched to a gene: 4. The CDR3 has 15 amino acids. The part of the CDR3 DNA that was read is TGTGCCAGCAGTGGGACTGGGGGGGATTTTGCT. The encoded protein is CASSGTGGDFA. The entire CDR3 protein is CASSGTGGDFAEQFF.

This clone was seen a few times. The protein here is the DNA translation, as the TCRdb protein differs from it at residue 13. The gene names given are mouse names. The sequence runs out 3 residues before the end of the CDR3; the remainder is reconstructed from the germline J gene. The identical CDR3 is also encoded by other nucleotide sequences in the sample. The chain recombines TRBV13-3 with TRBJ1-6, with 8 nucleotides matching TRBD1. TRBJ1-6 falls under the ORF class, with uncertain function. CDR1 and CDR2 (germline): NNHDY, SYVADS. With V trimmed by 0 bases and J by 4 bases, 3 bases remained unmatched. The CDR3 spans 16 residues. CDR3: CASSDAQGAYNSPLYF. The CDR3 bases that were read are TGTGCCAGCAGTGATGCGCAGGGGGCGTATAATTCGCCC.

Worth noting for this clone: Mouse gene names and germline throughout. The CDR3 end falls 4 residues outside the read, so it is completed with the germline J gene. The chain carries TRBV13-1 and TRBJ2-3; 9 nucleotides agree with TRBD2. With 3 bases clipped from V and 0 bases from J, the junction kept 5 bases outside the gene matches. Per germline, CDR1 NSHNY and CDR2 SYGAGN. The CDR3 contains 16 residues. This CDR3 is CASSGRTGASAETLYF. The sequenced CDR3 bases are TGTGCCAGCAGTGGGCGGACTGGGGCTAGTGCAGAA.

Comment on this clone: Gene and germline names: mouse. With the read ending 4 residues before the CDR3 end, the germline J gene is used to fill in that end. The chain is built from TRBV1 and TRBJ1-1; no reliable D call. Germline lookup yields CDR1 NSQYPW and CDR2 LRSPGD (reference sequence). CDR3 length: 11 residues. Trimming left V 9 bases short and J 0 bases short, with 5 bases between. Incomplete CDR3 DNA: TGCACCTGTACAGCAAACACA. As protein: CTCTANT. The whole CDR3 is CTCTANTEVFF.